Listed below are T cell receptor beta chains from one sample, sequenced in a study of cytomegalovirus exposure and HLA in healthy donors. The method was immunoSEQ multiplex PCR; TCRdb's version includes in-frame clones alone and lacks a portion of them. The profile shows 200,000 to 250,000 clones, approximately 90% of them singletons. Sequencing was carried out using PBMCs. These receptor sequences come from a woman aged 18-29 years in good health and CMV-seronegative. CDR3s include the opening cysteine and the closing phenylalanine or tryptophan. Each record gives: V gene, clone size, J gene, D gene, CDR3 DNA, CDR3 protein. D genes are given only for firm matches. A row's size may be missing; if present it is once, few, many or a size class.

V: TRBV14; size: .; J: TRBJ2-3; D: TRBD2; DNA: TGTGCCAGCAGCCAAGATCCCCCCAGCGGGGAGGAAGATACGCAGTATTTT; CDR3: CASSQDPPSGEEDTQYF
V: TRBV7-9; size: .; J: TRBJ1-6; D: TRBD1; DNA: TGTGCCAGCAGCTCACAGGGGAGGTCCTATAATTCACCCCTCCACTTT; CDR3: CASSSQGRSYNSPLHF
V: TRBV5-4; size: .; J: TRBJ2-7; D: .; DNA: TGTGCCAGCAGCCCGCGAGGTCGGGTCTACGAGCAGTACTTC; CDR3: CASSPRGRVYEQYF
V: TRBV29-1; size: .; J: TRBJ2-7; D: TRBD2; DNA: TGCAGCGTTGAAGACAGCCTAGCGGGAGTCGGCGAGCAGTACTTC; CDR3: CSVEDSLAGVGEQYF
V: TRBV5-4; size: .; J: TRBJ2-7; D: .; DNA: TGTGCCAGCAGCTTGCTGGGCGGGGAGGAGCAGTACTTC; CDR3: CASSLLGGEEQYF
V: TRBV29-1; size: few; J: TRBJ1-5; D: TRBD1; DNA: TGCAGCGTGCGACAGGGGCTGAATCAGCCCCAGCATTTT; CDR3: CSVRQGLNQPQHF
V: TRBV7-2; size: .; J: TRBJ2-2; D: TRBD2; DNA: TGTGCCAGCAGCTCCTCAAAGCGGGAGGGCCGAGTAGGCACCGGGGAGCTGTTTTTT; CDR3: CASSSSKREGRVGTGELFF
V: TRBV7-2; size: .; J: TRBJ2-2; D: TRBD2; DNA: TGTGCCAGCAGCCATAGGCCTAGCGGTTCGACCGGGGAGCTGTTTTTT; CDR3: CASSHRPSGSTGELFF
V: TRBV11-2; size: few; J: TRBJ2-3; D: .; DNA: TGTGCCAGCAGCTTAGAGATCCGGGACAACACAGATACGCAGTATTTT; CDR3: CASSLEIRDNTDTQYF
V: TRBV25-1; size: .; J: TRBJ2-7; D: TRBD2; DNA: TGTGCCAGCAGGGATAGGACTAGCGGGAAATACGAGCAGTACTTC; CDR3: CASRDRTSGKYEQYF
V: TRBV5-4; size: .; J: TRBJ2-1; D: TRBD2; DNA: TGTGCCAGCAGCTTAGTGCGGGAGGGTGAGCAGTTCTTC; CDR3: CASSLVREGEQFF
V: TRBV5-3; size: .; J: TRBJ2-7; D: TRBD1; DNA: TGTGCCAGAAGCCCGGACAGGGCCTACGAGCAGTACTTC; CDR3: CARSPDRAYEQYF
V: TRBV5-4; size: .; J: TRBJ2-7; D: .; DNA: TGTGCCAGCAGCTTGGTCTCCAGCTCCTACGAGCAGTACTTC; CDR3: CASSLVSSSYEQYF
V: TRBV7-6; size: .; J: TRBJ1-2; D: TRBD1; DNA: TGTGCCAGCAGCTCCGAAGGAATCCGGGACAGAGGCGACTATGGCTACACCTTC; CDR3: CASSSEGIRDRGDYGYTF
V: TRBV5-8; size: .; J: TRBJ1-4; D: TRBD1; DNA: TGTGCCAGCAGCTTGCGGGACAGGGGAAGAAAACTGTTTTTT; CDR3: CASSLRDRGRKLFF
V: TRBV5-1; size: .; J: TRBJ2-7; D: TRBD1; DNA: TGCGCCAGCAGCTTGGGGGACAGGGGGCTATACGAGCAGTACTTC; CDR3: CASSLGDRGLYEQYF
V: TRBV7-9; size: few; J: TRBJ2-3; D: TRBD2; DNA: TGTGCCAGCAGCTTACCGGGACTAGCCCGAGGGACAGATACGCAGTATTTT; CDR3: CASSLPGLARGTDTQYF